Presented here are 5 T cell receptor beta chains from one specimen sequenced in a study of T cells in Graves' hyperthyroidism and ophthalmopathy. It was RNA transcripts that yielded the amplified TCR beta CDR3 regions. The TCR CDR3 first-round RT-PCR relied on the HTBI primer set. One entry per CDR3 protein, called by TCRdb with MiXCR from the multiplex PCR reads. The sample yields around 350,000 distinct CDR3 sequences, 25% seen once. The sequenced sample was blood. The receptor source for this set is a man aged 45 to 65 with Graves' hyperthyroidism.

This chain links TRBV28 with TRBJ2-7; D could derive from TRBD1 or TRBD2 (5 bases each). The CDR3 totals 15 residues. Germline V CDR1 and CDR2: MDHEN, SYDVKM. The V gene lost 5 bases and the J gene lost 6 bases, with 20 bases spanning the gap. Written as DNA, the CDR3 is TGTGCCAGCAGTATGACAGAAGGAATTCGGGGCGAGCAGTACTTC. Residues: CASSMTEGIRGEQYF. Full variable domain (rest looked up from reference TRBV28 and TRBJ2-7): DVKVTQSSRYLVKRTGEKVFLECVQDMDHENMFWYRQDPGLGLRLIYFSYDVKMKEKGDIPEGYSVSREKKERFSLILESASTNQTSMYLCASSMTEGIRGEQYFGPGTRLTVT.

This clonotype came up a few times. The J gene is TRBJ1-3, the V gene TRBV6-1, with 8 positions matching TRBD1. CDR1 is MNHNS and CDR2 is SASEGT in the germline V gene. V lost 5 bases and J lost 2; bases outside the gene matches: 8. The CDR3 spans 16 residues. CDR3 loop: CASSNPRGLAGNTIYF. CDR3 bases: TGTGCCAGCAGTAACCCCAGGGGGCTGGCTGGAAACACCATATATTTT.

The chain is built from TRBV19 and TRBJ2-3; D is unclear. Per the germline V gene, CDR1 is LNHDA and CDR2 is SQIVND (reference sequence). V gave up 5 bases and J gave up 7 bases, with 16 bases separating them. The CDR3 covers 14 residues. CDR3 DNA: TGTGCCAGTAGTCCCGGACGGATTTCAAATACGCAGTATTTT. This sequence encodes CASSPGRISNTQYF.

V gene TRBV9 combines with J gene TRBJ2-7, with D perhaps TRBD2 (5 bases). This CDR3 contains 14 residues. V lost 0 bases, J lost 1 base, and 8 bases lay in between. CDR1 and CDR2 (germline): SGDLS, YYNGEE. CDR3 nucleotide sequence: TGTGCCAGCAGCGTAGAAGCGGTTTCCTACGAGCAGTACTTC. Translated: CASSVEAVSYEQYF.

This clonotype has a count of ten or more. The gene calls are TRBV2 and TRBJ1-2, with TRBD1 identical over 7 bases. Looked up from germline, CDR1 is SNHLY and CDR2 is FYNNEI. V shed 7 bases, J shed 8 bases, and the junction held 13 bases outside the gene matches. CDR3 length: 14 amino acids. CDR3 sequence (DNA): TGTGCCAGCACCGGAAGCGAGGGGGCGAGGGGCTACACCTTC. Protein sequence: CASTGSEGARGYTF.